This T cell receptor (beta chain) is drawn from a study of CD8+ T cells in alopecia areata. CDR3 length: 14 amino acids. The V end lost 1 base, the J end lost 3 bases, and 9 bases lay between the germline ends. Germline CDR1 and CDR2: MGHRA and YSYEKL. The sequencing template was cDNA reverse transcribed from extracted RNA. Sequencing used immunoSEQ multiplex PCR; TCRdb keeps in-frame clones, though not all of them. This table holds 50,000 to 80,000 clones, 40% to 50% found once. General observations from the study: Greater clonality was observed in lesional scalp samples, especially alopecia totalis/universalis, versus normal scalp.

Peripheral blood and lesional scalp punch biopsies were taken from alopecia areata patients. Remarks on this clone: No antigen is known for it.

Sequencing was carried out using NKG2D-low CD8+ T cells sorted from blood. The sequence was collected from a human donor with alopecia areata. The rearrangement joins TRBV4-1 to TRBJ2-5; D may correspond to TRBD1 or TRBD2 (5 bases each). The CDR3 nucleotides are TGCGCCAGCAGCCAAGGGCAGGGAGAAGAGACCCAGTACTTC. It translates to CASSQGQGEETQYF.